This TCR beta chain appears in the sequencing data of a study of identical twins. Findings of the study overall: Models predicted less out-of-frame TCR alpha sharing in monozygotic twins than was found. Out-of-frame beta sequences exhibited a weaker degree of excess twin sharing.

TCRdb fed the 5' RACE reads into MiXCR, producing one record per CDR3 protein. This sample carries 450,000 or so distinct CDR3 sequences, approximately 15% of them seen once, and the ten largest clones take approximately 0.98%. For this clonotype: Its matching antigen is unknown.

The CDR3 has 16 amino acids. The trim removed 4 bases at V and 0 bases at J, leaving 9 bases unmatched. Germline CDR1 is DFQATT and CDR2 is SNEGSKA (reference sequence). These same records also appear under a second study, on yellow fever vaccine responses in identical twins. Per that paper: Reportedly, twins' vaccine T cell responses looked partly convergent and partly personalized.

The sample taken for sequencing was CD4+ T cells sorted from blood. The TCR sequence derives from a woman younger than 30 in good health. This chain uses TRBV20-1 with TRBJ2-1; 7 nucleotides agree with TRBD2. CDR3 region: CSAKGMGGGSYNEQFF. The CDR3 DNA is TGCAGTGCTAAGGGGATGGGGGGGGGCTCCTACAATGAGCAGTTCTTC.